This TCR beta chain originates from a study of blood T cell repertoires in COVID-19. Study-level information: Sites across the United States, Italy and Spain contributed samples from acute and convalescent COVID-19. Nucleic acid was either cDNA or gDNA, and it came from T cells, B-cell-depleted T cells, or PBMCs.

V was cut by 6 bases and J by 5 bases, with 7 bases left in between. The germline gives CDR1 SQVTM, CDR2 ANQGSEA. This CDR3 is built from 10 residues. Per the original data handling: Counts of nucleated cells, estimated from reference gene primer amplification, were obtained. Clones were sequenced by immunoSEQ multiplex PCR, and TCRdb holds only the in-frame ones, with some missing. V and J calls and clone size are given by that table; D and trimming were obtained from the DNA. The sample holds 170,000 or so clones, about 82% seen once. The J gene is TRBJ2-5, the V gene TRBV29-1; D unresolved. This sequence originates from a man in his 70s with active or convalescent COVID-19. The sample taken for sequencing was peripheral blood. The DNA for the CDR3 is TGCAGCGTACTATTTGAGACCCAGTACTTC. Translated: CSVLFETQYF.